This T cell receptor beta chain was sequenced in a study of cytomegalovirus exposure and HLA in healthy donors. In the study overall: Early on, a data release was issued that held roughly 84 million unique TCRs from HLA-typed donors. Study conclusions and caveats: TCR beta V segments were, for the most part, productive about 87% or about 30% of the time in an earlier analysis. Another analysis was done later, and it associated fewer than 20,000 TCR beta sequences with HLA alleles at 0.05 false discovery rate.

In the PCR, 60 Vbeta and 13 Jbeta primers were used. Data came from immunoSEQ multiplex PCR; TCRdb stores just in-frame clones and leaves some out. Here the sample spans over 200,000 clones, 65% to 75% being singletons. Worth noting for this clone: The antigen is unknown.

V was pared by 2 bases and J by 2 bases, with 11 bases between. CDR3 length: 14 amino acids. Germline-derived CDR1 and CDR2 are SGHRS and YFSETQ. The TCR was taken from a woman aged 25 to 39 in good health and CMV-seronegative. Input material: PBMCs. The chain links TRBV5-1 to TRBJ2-7, with D possibly matching TRBD2 (5 bases). CDR3 DNA: TGCGCCAGCAGCTTACTCCGGGAACCCTACGAGCAGTACTTC. Its translation: CASSLLREPYEQYF.